Sequencing of this T cell receptor beta chain was carried out in a study of response to subunit inactivated influenza vaccine. Findings and caveats of the study: That few new T cells are recruited by each seasonal influenza vaccination was the authors' suggestion.

The CDR3 spans 15 residues. V was cut by 4 bases and J by 2 bases, with 14 bases left in between. Germline-derived CDR1 and CDR2 are MNHEY and SVGEGT. TCRdb passed the RT-PCR reads through MiXCR, listing each CDR3 protein once. The sample yields 400,000 to 650,000 distinct CDR3 sequences, about 7.2% seen once. Turning to this clonotype: The antigen remains unidentified.

This rearrangement joins TRBV6-2 or TRBV6-3 to TRBJ1-2, with D tentatively TRBD1 (5 bases). The sequences come from PBMCs from blood, collected about 24 months after vaccination. The clonotype was recovered from a man in his fifties or sixties who received an inactivated influenza vaccine. CDR3 coding DNA: TGTGCCAGCAGTTGGTCCCGACAGCCCAACTATGGCTACACCTTC. Protein product: CASSWSRQPNYGYTF.